A selection of T cell receptor beta chains follows, all from one sample in a study of regulatory T cells in long-lasting Graves disease. TCRdb fed the multiplex PCR reads into MiXCR, producing one record per CDR3 protein. The table has about 350,000 distinct CDR3 sequences, 15% to 20% seen once. This sample was also put to use in a study of T cells in Graves' hyperthyroidism and ophthalmopathy.

The sequenced sample was peripheral blood mononuclear cells (PBMCs), obtained at new diagnosis, from a patient treated with antithyroid drugs. Receptor source: a woman younger than 30 with Graves disease. Each CDR3 is given without its conserved first and last residue. Each record gives: CDR3 protein, D gene, J gene, V gene, clone size. A D gene is named only where the DNA matches it firmly. Part of the rows lack a size; the others show once, few, many or a class for expanded clones.

ASAGTGGKDEQF,TRBD1,TRBJ2-1,TRBV5-1,many
ASSLLTGEAIVNQPQH,TRBD1,TRBJ1-5,TRBV7-2,many
ASSTTSTGTKYQETQY,-,TRBJ2-5,TRBV4-1,few
ATQRGSGDYGYT,-,TRBJ1-2,TRBV19,-
ASSRGISGASLNQPQH,-,TRBJ1-5,TRBV5-5,-
ASSHPPDSRTDTQY,-,TRBJ2-3,TRBV2,many
ASSLSLRTEAF,-,TRBJ1-1,TRBV11-2,many
ASSAEGSTDTQY,-,TRBJ2-3,TRBV12-3/TRBV12-4,many
SARRNHGGLEFFGDTQY,TRBD2,TRBJ2-3,TRBV20-1,few
ARGAQY,-,TRBJ2-5,TRBV12-3/TRBV12-4,-
ASSPLGVTPDGELF,-,TRBJ2-2,TRBV7-8,-
ASSERGDSEQF,-,TRBJ2-1,TRBV2,many
ASNDQVDTQY,-,TRBJ2-3,TRBV7-8,many
ASSYSTVSYEQY,-,TRBJ2-7,TRBV6-5,many
ASSGRGPTNEQY,-,TRBJ2-7,TRBV2,many
ASSLFKNYGYT,-,TRBJ1-2,TRBV28,many
ASSFDGPYEQY,-,TRBJ2-7,TRBV28,many
ASSPKTDRTEAF,-,TRBJ1-1,TRBV18,many
ASSDQSPGTGNGAEAF,TRBD1,TRBJ1-1,TRBV5-1,many
ASSRGGSYNEQF,TRBD2,TRBJ2-1,TRBV14,many
ASSGDTGELF,-,TRBJ2-2,TRBV2,many
ARPKTLAGVVYNEQF,TRBD2,TRBJ2-1,TRBV19,-
ASSLGQLRLQPQH,-,TRBJ1-5,TRBV28,many
AWDGGNEQF,-,TRBJ2-1,TRBV30,many
ASWSLMNTEAF,-,TRBJ1-1,TRBV2,many
ASSLAYPETQY,-,TRBJ2-5,TRBV7-8,many
ASSTSQGRNTEAF,-,TRBJ1-1,TRBV5-1,many
ASSLGSSGNQPQH,-,TRBJ1-5,TRBV12-3/TRBV12-4,many
ASSPRDSPYNEQF,-,TRBJ2-1,TRBV3-1,many
ASSGRDNWSPLH,-,TRBJ1-6,TRBV9,-
ASRNPGLALAYEQY,TRBD2,TRBJ2-7,TRBV3-1,-
ATGRDRSYGYT,-,TRBJ1-2,TRBV19,few
ASRGGTRQETQY,TRBD2,-,TRBV27,few
SLSWGNTIY,-,TRBJ1-3,TRBV29-1,-
ASRNRANEQF,-,TRBJ2-1,TRBV6-1,many
VTRRSYQETQY,-,TRBJ2-5,TRBV6-1,few
ASSLTGGFTGELF,-,TRBJ2-2,TRBV7-6,-
SAESGGSEAF,TRBD1,TRBJ1-1,TRBV20-1,few
ASSQGAGPEAF,-,TRBJ1-1,TRBV3-1,many
ASSLQGISYEQY,-,TRBJ2-7,TRBV3-1,many
ASSLASRTGFQPQH,TRBD1,TRBJ1-5,TRBV7-8,many
ASSLSWGSQETQY,-,TRBJ2-5,TRBV12-3/TRBV12-4,many